A selection of T cell receptor beta chains follows, all from one sample in a study of blood T cell repertoires in COVID-19. Here immunoSEQ multiplex PCR was the method, and the copy in TCRdb shows in-frame clones only, minus some. The table lists 250,000 to 400,000 clones, approximately 90% of them singletons, with 1.5% to 2% in the top ten. Material for sequencing was peripheral blood. These receptors all stem from a woman younger than 45 with COVID-19, enrolled during active disease. Each CDR3 is given with its conserved first and last residue. The order of the fields is J gene, D gene, clone size, V gene, CDR3 protein, CDR3 DNA. The D gene is left open where the match is weak. Some rows have no size entry. The others give once, few or many, or a class for an expanded clone.

TRBJ2-3,TRBD2,few,TRBV4-2,CASSQQLAGGPFLTDTQYF,TGTGCCAGCAGCCAACAACTAGCGGGGGGCCCTTTTCTCACAGATACGCAGTATTTT
TRBJ1-2,TRBD1,.,TRBV7-9,CASSAYLRGQGYGYTF,TGTGCCAGCAGCGCCTACTTGAGGGGGCAAGGCTATGGCTACACCTTC
TRBJ1-2,.,.,TRBV7-8,CASSLAAQGYGYTF,TGTGCCAGCAGCTTAGCGGCCCAGGGCTATGGCTACACCTTC
TRBJ1-1,.,.,TRBV5-4,CASSLRSGLNTEAFF,TGTGCCAGCAGCTTGAGATCGGGGTTGAACACTGAAGCTTTCTTT
TRBJ2-5,TRBD2,few,TRBV7-9,CASSPWAGEETQYF,TGTGCCAGCAGCCCGTGGGCGGGGGAAGAGACCCAGTACTTC
TRBJ1-2,TRBD1,.,TRBV30,CAWTAGQGIGYTF,TGTGCCTGGACGGCCGGACAGGGGATTGGCTACACCTTC
TRBJ2-5,.,.,TRBV19,CASSIDGSTKETQYF,TGTGCCAGTAGTATAGACGGGAGCACAAAAGAGACCCAGTACTTC
TRBJ2-2,.,.,TRBV18,CASSPSQDRGTGELFF,TGTGCCAGCTCACCATCCCAGGACAGAGGCACCGGGGAGCTGTTTTTT
TRBJ2-5,TRBD2,.,TRBV2,CASTEREPWETQYF,TGTGCCAGCACCGAGCGGGAACCTTGGGAGACCCAGTACTTC
TRBJ1-1,.,.,TRBV18,CASSPGLYGSEAFF,TGTGCCAGCTCACCAGGGCTTTATGGCAGTGAAGCTTTCTTT
TRBJ2-2,.,.,TRBV19,CASSPQQGTGELFF,TGTGCCAGTAGTCCCCAACAGGGTACCGGGGAGCTGTTTTTT
TRBJ2-2,TRBD2,.,TRBV11-3,CASSLDSWRGTDTGELFF,TGTGCCAGCAGCTTAGATTCCTGGCGGGGGACCGACACCGGGGAGCTGTTTTTT
TRBJ2-1,.,once,TRBV7-9,CASSLAAGVNEQFF,TGTGCCAGCAGCTTAGCTGCAGGGGTCAATGAGCAGTTCTTC
TRBJ1-1,TRBD1,.,TRBV6-6,CASILRGMNTEAFF,TGTGCCAGCATCCTCAGGGGGATGAACACTGAAGCTTTCTTT
TRBJ1-2,.,.,TRBV7-9,CASSLEGGSNYGYTF,TGTGCCAGCAGCTTAGAAGGAGGATCTAACTATGGCTACACCTTC
TRBJ2-1,TRBD1,.,TRBV5-4,CASSPDRVLHNEQFF,TGTGCCAGCAGCCCTGACAGGGTACTCCACAATGAGCAGTTCTTC
TRBJ2-1,TRBD2,.,TRBV3-1/TRBV3-2,CASSRGKGLAGNEQFF,TGTGCCAGCAGCCGGGGTAAAGGACTAGCGGGCAATGAGCAGTTCTTC
TRBJ1-3,.,.,TRBV28,CASRLYGENTIYF,TGTGCCAGCAGACTATACGGGGAGAACACCATATATTTT
TRBJ2-7,.,.,TRBV11-2,CASSENGAGLTYEQYF,TGTGCCAGCAGCGAAAACGGTGCGGGGTTAACCTACGAGCAGTACTTC
TRBJ1-2,TRBD1,.,TRBV27,CASSPDRTYGYTF,TGTGCCAGCAGCCCGGACAGGACTTATGGCTACACCTTC
TRBJ2-1,.,.,TRBV24-1,CATSTPGDEQFF,TGTGCCACCTCTACGCCCGGGGATGAGCAGTTCTTC
TRBJ1-2,.,.,TRBV5-1,CASSLDRNYGYTF,TGCGCCAGCAGCTTAGACAGGAACTATGGCTACACCTTC
TRBJ2-2,.,.,TRBV18,CASSPQPGNMGTGELFF,TGTGCCAGCTCACCTCAGCCAGGGAATATGGGCACCGGGGAGCTGTTTTTT
TRBJ2-2,TRBD1,.,TRBV27,CASSFTTGGYPGELFF,TGTGCCAGCAGTTTCACGACAGGGGGATATCCCGGGGAGCTGTTTTTT
TRBJ1-6,.,.,TRBV6-5,CASSPQGNYNSPLHF,TGTGCCAGCAGTCCCCAGGGAAACTATAATTCACCCCTCCACTTT
TRBJ1-2,TRBD1,.,TRBV11-2,CASSLEAGQGAQGYTF,TGTGCCAGCAGCTTAGAAGCGGGACAGGGGGCGCAAGGCTACACCTTC
TRBJ1-5,.,.,TRBV6-5,CASSKGEWVDQPQHF,TGTGCCAGCAGCAAGGGGGAGTGGGTCGATCAGCCCCAGCATTTT
TRBJ1-2,TRBD1,.,TRBV18,CASSRAQGTAFNYGYTF,TGTGCCAGCTCGCGTGCCCAAGGGACAGCCTTTAACTATGGCTACACCTTC
TRBJ2-2,TRBD2,.,TRBV7-2,CASSLGLAGGRGTGELFF,TGTGCCAGCAGCTTGGGACTAGCGGGGGGCCGGGGAACCGGGGAGCTGTTTTTT
TRBJ1-3,TRBD1,.,TRBV24-1,CATSDGTGPLYF,TGTGCCACCAGTGATGGGACAGGCCCATTATATTTT
TRBJ1-5,TRBD1,.,TRBV7-2,CASSWDRANNQPQHF,TGTGCCAGCAGCTGGGACAGGGCGAATAATCAGCCCCAGCATTTT
TRBJ1-1,.,.,TRBV4-2,CASSQDGEQVGTEAFF,TGTGCCAGCAGCCAAGATGGTGAACAGGTGGGCACTGAAGCTTTCTTT
TRBJ2-3,TRBD1,once,TRBV7-9,CASRRNRGSTDTQYF,TGTGCCAGCAGAAGAAACAGGGGTTCCACAGATACGCAGTATTTT